This T cell receptor beta chain was observed in a study of PD-L1 blockade in urothelial cancer. After removal of 2 bases from V and 9 bases from J, the junction contained 6 bases not matched to a gene. This CDR3 comprises 14 residues. The germline V gene has CDR1 SGHAT and CDR2 FQNNGV. The data were produced by immunoSEQ multiplex PCR, yet TCRdb's version contains in-frame clones alone and is incomplete. The sample contains tens of thousands of clones, less than 90% of which appear only once. Described time point: pretreatment peripheral blood. Each patient gave between 1 and 8 samples, pretreatment and on-treatment.

The rearrangement joins TRBV11-2 to TRBJ2-1; 8 positions agree with TRBD1. The sequence was collected from a woman aged 70-85 years with urothelial cancer. Sequenced material: PBMCs, taken around atezolizumab (anti-PD-L1) treatment. DNA for the CDR3: TGTGCCAGCAGCTTACAGGGGGCGAGTGGTGAGCAGTTCTTC. Translated: CASSLQGASGEQFF.